Shown below are 17 T cell receptor beta chains from a single sample sequenced in a study of blood T cell repertoires in COVID-19. Using immunoSEQ multiplex PCR, the repertoire was profiled, and TCRdb retains in-frame clones only, with some absent. The data hold some 150,000 clones, with more than 75% observed a single time. Sequencing was performed on peripheral blood. The receptors derive from a man in his forties or fifties with acute or convalescent COVID-19.

The V call is TRBV18, the J call TRBJ2-6; TRBD1 is a possible D gene (6 bases). V was shortened by 3 bases and J by 4 bases, with 16 bases between the two germline ends. Germline CDR1 is KGHSH and CDR2 is LQKENI. The CDR3 has 17 residues. CDR3 sequence (DNA): TGTGCCAGCTCACCTTCGGGTCAGGGGACGGGGGCCAACGTCCTGACTTTC. This codes for CASSPSGQGTGANVLTF. Full variable domain (rest looked up from reference TRBV18 and TRBJ2-6): NAGVMQNPRHLVRRRGQEARLRCSPMKGHSHVYWYRQLPEEGLKFMVYLQKENIIDESGMPKERFSAEFPKEGPSILRIQQVVRGDSAAYFCASSPSGQGTGANVLTFGAGSRLTVL.

The rearrangement joins TRBV6-5 to TRBJ1-2; TRBD1 might be the D (6 bases). Trimming shortened V by 8 bases and J by 5 bases, and 12 bases separated the two germline ends. In germline, CDR1 is MNHEY, CDR2 SVGAGI. The CDR3 totals 12 residues. CDR3 amino acids: CASVRGEYGYTF. Here the CDR3 DNA reads TGTGCCAGCGTCAGGGGAGAATATGGCTACACCTTC.

The rearrangement joins TRBV29-1 to TRBJ2-3; perhaps TRBD2 as D (5 bases). Germline V gene lookup returns CDR1 SQVTM and CDR2 ANQGSEA. V gave up 6 bases and J gave up 14 bases, with 15 bases separating them. The CDR3 runs 10 residues. Here the CDR3 DNA reads TGCAGCGTGTTTTCCGGGGATAGGTATTTT. Protein: CSVFSGDRYF.

This chain uses TRBV14 with TRBJ2-7; D is possibly TRBD2 (6 bases). Trimming pared 4 bases from V and 2 bases from J, leaving 9 bases between. This CDR3 region has 13 residues. Germline CDR1 and CDR2: SGHDN and FVKESK. The CDR3, as DNA: TGTGCCAGCAGCCCCGGGGGAACCTACGAGCAGTACTTC. Translated, it gives CASSPGGTYEQYF. Supplemented by reference TRBV14 and TRBJ2-7, the full variable domain reads EAGVTQFPSHSVIEKGQTVTLRCDPISGHDNLYWYRRVMGKEIKFLLHFVKESKQDESGMPNNRFLAERTGGTYSTLKVQPAELEDSGVYFCASSPGGTYEQYFGPGTRLTVT.

This sequence joins TRBV10-3 and TRBJ1-4; D uncertain. The V gene's germline CDR1 is ENHRY and CDR2 SYGVKD. V lost 6 bases and J lost 7, with 12 bases in between. The CDR3 sequence is 13 residues long. The CDR3 region has the DNA TGTGCCATCAGGGCCGGTTCGGGTGAAAAACTGTTTTTT. Its protein product is CAIRAGSGEKLFF.

J is TRBJ1-4 and V is TRBV12-3 or TRBV12-4; D is unclear. CDR3 length: 13 residues. The V end was cut by 3 bases, the J end by 5 bases, with 7 bases between. The CDR3 loop is CASSLAGNEKLFF. CDR3 sequence (DNA): TGTGCCAGCAGTTTGGCAGGCAATGAAAAACTGTTTTTT.

This clone occurred once. The chain has TRBV27 and TRBJ1-1, with D unresolved. Between the trimmed V and J ends, which lost 6 bases and 2 bases, there was a span of 16 bases. CDR3 length: 15 amino acids. CDR1 and CDR2 from the germline V gene are MNHEY and SMNVEV (reference sequence). CDR3 region: CASRGAGIGNTEAFF. CDR3 in DNA: TGTGCCAGCAGGGGAGCGGGTATCGGAAACACTGAAGCTTTCTTT.

In its sample, this clone was seen once. The chain joins TRBV5-6 to TRBJ1-1; D is perhaps TRBD1 (6 bases). This CDR3 is 14 amino acids long. V lost 4 bases to trimming and J lost 6 bases, with 16 bases between them. Germline values: CDR1 SGHDT, CDR2 YYEEEE. CDR3 in DNA: TGTGCCAGCAGCCCTGGTGTCAGGGGCGCTGAAGCTTTCTTT. This sequence encodes CASSPGVRGAEAFF.

This clone is a singleton in its sample. The chain links TRBV28 to TRBJ1-2; TRBD1 aligns across 11 bases. Losses at the gene ends were 5 bases for V and 4 bases for J; bases not matched to a gene: 0. Looked up from germline, CDR1 is MDHEN and CDR2 is SYDVKM. The length of the CDR3 is 13 residues. The CDR3 DNA reads as TGTGCCAGCAGTGGGACAGGGGGCTATGGCTACACCTTC. Translating gives CASSGTGGYGYTF.

J is TRBJ1-1 and V is TRBV12-5; D perhaps matches TRBD1 (5 bases). This CDR3 spans 14 amino acids. V was pared by 6 bases and J by 3 bases, with 14 bases between. Looked up from germline, CDR1 is LGHNT and CDR2 is FRNRAP. CDR3 region: CASGSAPGDTEAFF. DNA of the CDR3: TGTGCTAGTGGCTCCGCCCCGGGGGACACTGAAGCTTTCTTT. Full variable domain (rest looked up from reference TRBV12-5 and TRBJ1-1): DARVTQTPRHKVTEMGQEVTMRCQPILGHNTVFWYRQTMMQGLELLAYFRNRAPLDDSGMPKDRFSAEMPDATLATLKIQPSEPRDSAVYFCASGSAPGDTEAFFGQGTRLTVV.

The sample holds a few counts of this clone. This rearrangement joins TRBV19 to TRBJ1-2; a possible D gene is TRBD1 (6 bases). Deletions cut 5 bases from V and 4 bases from J, with 14 bases between. Germline V gene sequence: CDR1 LNHDA, CDR2 SQIVND (reference sequence). CDR3 length: 14 residues. The CDR3, as DNA: TGTGCCAGTAGTGGTACAGGGCTAATCTATGGCTACACCTTC. This translates into CASSGTGLIYGYTF.

The chain carries TRBV6-5 and TRBJ2-5, with 7 bases fitting TRBD2. Losses at the gene ends were 6 bases for V and 1 base for J; bases not matched to a gene: 8. CDR1 is MNHEY and CDR2 is SVGAGI in the germline V gene. CDR3 length equals 15 residues. The CDR3 protein is CASRPGGVRQETQYF. CDR3 DNA: TGTGCCAGCAGACCTGGGGGGGTACGCCAAGAGACCCAGTACTTC.

The V call is TRBV7-9, the J call TRBJ2-2, with D uncertain. CDR1 and CDR2 from the germline V gene are SEHNR and FQNEAQ (reference sequence). This CDR3 has 15 amino acids. V lost 2 bases and J 7 bases, leaving 14 bases between the germline ends. The CDR3 DNA sequence: TGTGCCAGCAGCTTATTGCCCAGCGCCAGCGGGGAGCTGTTTTTT. Protein product: CASSLLPSASGELFF.

The CDR3 region is CASGGDGYTF. The CDR3 DNA is TGTGCCAGCGGGGGGGATGGCTACACCTTC. The V call is TRBV6-6, the J call TRBJ1-2, with a tentative D call TRBD1 (5 bases). There are 10 residues in the CDR3. The V gene's germline CDR1 is MNHNY and CDR2 SVGAGI (reference sequence). V lost 8 bases and J 6 bases, leaving 7 bases between the germline ends.

The chain links TRBV10-2 to TRBJ2-2, with 8 bases identical to TRBD2. The CDR3 consists of 17 residues. Germline V gives CDR1 WSHSY, CDR2 SAAADI. V lost 0 bases to trimming and J lost 15 bases; unmatched junction nucleotides: 18. The DNA of the CDR3 is TGCGCCAGCAGTGAGTCGTACGGCGGGGGGCCCTCCCCTTATGTGTTTTTT. Translation gives CASSESYGGGPSPYVFF.

The V gene is TRBV2, the J gene TRBJ1-4, with 7 bases matching TRBD1. The CDR3 runs 15 residues. The J segment lost 3 bases and the V segment lost 4 bases, leaving 5 bases of the junction unmatched. CDR1 and CDR2 (germline): SNHLY, FYNNEI. CDR3 bases: TGTGCCAGCAGTGTTCAGCAGGGGGCTAATGAAAAACTGTTTTTT. It yields the protein CASSVQQGANEKLFF.

J is TRBJ2-2 and V is TRBV5-4; D is possibly TRBD1 (6 bases). In germline, CDR1 is SGHNT, CDR2 YYREEE (reference sequence). The CDR3 is 15 amino acids. V was cut by 2 bases and J by 2 bases, with 10 bases left in between. CDR3 coding DNA: TGTGCCAGCAGCTTCCGGACAGATAACACCGGGGAGCTGTTTTTT. It codes for CASSFRTDNTGELFF. The full variable domain, completed using reference TRBV5-4 and TRBJ2-2, is ETGVTQSPTHLIKTRGQQVTLRCSSQSGHNTVSWYQQALGQGPQFIFQYYREEENGRGNFPPRFSGLQFPNYSSELNVNALELDDSALYLCASSFRTDNTGELFFGEGSRLTVL.